The sequence of this T cell receptor (delta chain) was determined in a study of γδ T cells in repeated Plasmodium falciparum infection (dated by TCRdb to 2020 to 2022). Background on the whole study: The natural-infection arm enrolled Malian children exposed to intense seasonal malaria transmission and compared the Malian children with Australian children matched for age and gender. Four controlled human malaria infections were administered to five malaria-naive U.S. adults over about 600 days by bites from P. falciparum NF54-infected Anopheles stephensi mosquitoes. Malian gammadelta TCR repertoires were analysed cross-sectionally during no-transmission periods and longitudinally across acute febrile malaria episodes. In the study, the shaping of the human gammadelta T cell repertoire by repeated Plasmodium falciparum infection was examined using natural infection in Mali and controlled human malaria infection. Samples from controlled-infection subjects were taken at baseline, right before selected infections, and 21 days after each infection.

General study outcomes and caveats: Waves of new clonotype selection in Vdelta2-negative, largely Vdelta1+, gammadelta TCR repertoires appeared to be driven by repeated controlled infections. Compared with Australian children, Malian children appeared to have Vdelta2-negative gammadelta TCR repertoires that were more clonally expanded, less diverse and less shared. The controlled-infection cohort was small, limiting analysis of inter-individual variability in gammadelta T cell responses. Vgamma9/Vdelta2+ TCR repertoires kept a highly stable polyclonal repertoire across time and infection, and many TCRgamma sequences overlapped between individuals. Generalizability was limited because the Malian cohort came from a small rural village made up predominantly of one ethnic group.

Receptor libraries were prepared by multiplex PCR. TCRdb shows the sequencer as Illumina MiSeq. From each sorted gammadelta T cell sample, both TCR gamma (TRG) and TCR delta (TRD) chains were sequenced. In the original analysis: The repertoire analyses drew on clonotype tree plots, the accumulated frequency of the top 20 clonotypes, and diversity index (DI) and D75 metrics. TCRdb reprocessed the public data with the CATT caller; entries with the same nucleotide sequence were combined afterwards. What appears here as the V and J calls and clone size reflects TCRdb's work, not the paper's. In this sample the table shows 50,000 or so delta-chain clones, roughly 1.5% of which occur a single time. Over 7.5% of the sample lies in the top ten. This clone was observed at least ten times. Its antigen is not yet known. TCRdb's protein, taken from a much larger clone, differs from this DNA's translation at residue 5, likely owing to a read error; the protein displayed comes from the DNA.

Vgamma9/Vdelta2+ and Vdelta2-negative gammadelta T cell populations were flow-sorted from peripheral blood mononuclear cells for bulk TCR repertoire analysis. V drops 3 bases and J drops 2 bases, leaving 19 bases in between. The CDR3 starts with the cysteine, ends with the phenylalanine, and has 15 residues. Just CDR3 DNA is preserved here, 45 bases in frame from base 1. From the germline V gene (reference sequence), CDR1 is TVYSNPD and CDR2 is GDNSRS. This sequence uses TRDV3 and TRDJ1; a tentative D call is TRDD3 (5 bases match). This clonotype originated in a pool of human donors (malaria-infected and uninfected, not separated). What was sequenced was gamma-delta T cells from blood. This receptor has the CDR3 CALPVGTKGTDKLIF. The nucleotides read TGTGCCTTGCCGGTGGGGACCAAGGGGACCGATAAACTCATCTTT.